The text below deals with one T cell receptor beta chain. The antigen remains unidentified. Germline CDR1 reads SGHRS; CDR2 reads YFSETQ. V lost 1 base, J lost 5 bases, and 7 bases stayed unmatched. The CDR3 consists of 15 residues. The data were obtained in a study of T cell repertoires in cytomegalovirus infection. Study at large: CMV epitopes in the study were HLA-C-restricted (recently identified) and HLA-B-restricted (well studied).

TCRdb called the reads again in MiXCR, with one record for every CDR3 protein. The sample carries nearly 700,000 distinct CDR3 sequences, around 31% recorded once. The rearrangement uses TRBV5-1 and TRBJ1-1; TRBD1 aligns across 8 bases. This clonotype was sampled from a human donor in good health (CMV status not recorded). Some clones in this sample may be carry-over from other donors' samples. Sequencing used cultured PBMCs, obtained from culture after CMV antigen stimulation. The CDR3 sequence is CASSLIGQGDTEAFF. The CDR3 coding sequence is TGCGCCAGCAGCTTGATAGGACAGGGTGATACTGAAGCTTTCTTT. Based on the CDR3 plus reference TRBV5-1 and TRBJ1-1, the full variable domain is KAGVTQTPRYLIKTRGQQVTLSCSPISGHRSVSWYQQTPGQGLQFLFEYFSETQRNKGNFPGRFSGRQFSNSRSEMNVSTLELGDSALYLCASSLIGQGDTEAFFGQGTRLTVV.